This TCR beta chain derives from a study of shared clonotypes between healthy human individuals. A remark on this clone: Its antigen remains unknown.

Study-wide points: The rarefaction results pointed to incomplete sorted-subset sequencing despite large depth.

Each subset's genomic DNA was split evenly across several immunoSEQ plates. Measured with immunoSEQ multiplex PCR; TCRdb has only the in-frame clones, and not every one. The sample has more than 2,000,000 clones, about 92% seen once. V was pared by 1 base and J by 6 bases, with 4 bases of the junction left unmatched. This CDR3 region has 14 residues. Looked up from germline, CDR1 is SGHTA and CDR2 is FQGNSA. The sequence came from a man younger than 30 in good health. The sequenced material came from naive CD4+ T cells sorted from blood. Subset described: CD45RA+ positively selected. The chain employs TRBV7-2 and TRBJ2-5; TRBD2 matches at 8 bases. This chain's CDR3 is CASSLELAVKTQYF. CDR3 bases: TGTGCCAGCAGCTTAGAACTAGCGGTGAAGACCCAGTACTTC.